Listed here are 32 T cell receptor beta chains from one sample, sequenced in a study of CD8 T cells in ankylosing spondylitis. MiXCR, applied by TCRdb to the 5' RACE reads, yields one record per CDR3 protein. This table has fewer than 250,000 distinct CDR3 sequences, more than 25% appearing once. The sample comprised blood, either unsorted or a sorted T cell fraction (not recorded which). These receptors were obtained from a male donor with ankylosing spondylitis or in good health (not recorded which).

The chain joins TRBV27 to TRBJ1-1; 9 nucleotides match TRBD1. Trimming removed 5 bases from V and 4 bases from J; junction bases left unmatched: 8. CDR1 is MNHEY, CDR2 SMNVEV, per germline (reference sequence). The CDR3 is made up of 15 amino acids. CDR3 in amino acids: CASSLMRQGGTEAFF. CDR3 coding DNA: TGTGCCAGCAGTCTTATGAGACAGGGGGGCACTGAAGCTTTCTTT.

This clonotype was detected a few times. CDR3 loop: CASSLGRQKFF. Here the CDR3 DNA reads TGTGCCAGCAGCTTAGGGAGACAGAAGTTCTTC. The chain is built from TRBV11-2 and TRBJ2-1; the D gene is possibly TRBD1 (5 bases). Germline V gene data show CDR1 as SGHAT and CDR2 as FQNNGV. This CDR3 is 11 amino acids long. The ends were cut back, 1 base at V and 14 bases at J, with 9 bases in the middle.

This chain connects TRBV4-2 to TRBJ2-1, with D perhaps given as TRBD1 or TRBD2 (6 bases each). The CDR3 contains 14 residues. Germline assignment: CDR1 LGHNA and CDR2 YNFKEQ. V lost 4 bases, J lost 8 bases, and 15 bases lay in between. The CDR3 DNA reads TGTGCCAGCAGCCCTTACCGGGGGCGGGATGAGCAGTTCTTC. It specifies CASSPYRGRDEQFF.

The chain couples TRBV10-2 to TRBJ2-1; 10 nucleotides align to TRBD2. CDR1 is WSHSY, CDR2 SAAADI, per germline. After removal of 0 bases from V and 9 bases from J, the junction contained 11 bases not matched to a gene. This CDR3 is built from 17 residues. In nucleotides, the CDR3 is TGCGCCAGCAGTGAGTCGTTACTAGCGGGGATAAACGGTGAGCAGTTCTTC. This sequence encodes CASSESLLAGINGEQFF.

The J gene is TRBJ2-5, the V gene TRBV5-1; D unresolved. V lost 0 bases and J 4 bases, leaving 13 bases between the germline ends. The germline V gene has CDR1 SGHRS and CDR2 YFSETQ. This CDR3 spans 15 amino acids. The DNA for the CDR3 is TGCGCCAGCAGCTTGGGGCTGATCTGGAGAGAGACCCAGTACTTC. Its protein is CASSLGLIWRETQYF. Using reference TRBV5-1 and TRBJ2-5 for the parts outside the CDR3, the full variable domain is KAGVTQTPRYLIKTRGQQVTLSCSPISGHRSVSWYQQTPGQGLQFLFEYFSETQRNKGNFPGRFSGRQFSNSRSEMNVSTLELGDSALYLCASSLGLIWRETQYFGPGTRLLVL.

This clonotype was observed many times. The genes are TRBV12-3 or TRBV12-4 and TRBJ2-1; D is unclear. V was cut by 8 bases and J by 6 bases, with 11 bases left in between. The CDR3 spans 12 residues. The CDR3 loop reads CASGRSVNEQFF. The DNA of the CDR3 is TGTGCCAGCGGGCGCTCCGTCAATGAGCAGTTCTTC.

V gene TRBV20-1 combines with J gene TRBJ1-6; D might be TRBD1 (5 bases). Germline CDR1 and CDR2: DFQATT and SNEGSKA (reference sequence). The length of the CDR3 is 16 residues. Between the trimmed V and J ends, which lost 3 bases and 10 bases, there was a span of 22 bases. CDR3 amino acids: CSASLDWGISTSPLHF. The CDR3 DNA reads as TGCAGTGCTAGCCTCGACTGGGGGATCTCTACGTCACCCCTCCACTTT.

This chain joins TRBV10-3 and TRBJ2-7; 8 nucleotides match TRBD2. Germline CDR1 and CDR2: ENHRY and SYGVKD. Germline trimming cut 2 bases from V and 1 base from J; bases unmatched to any gene: 4. CDR3 length: 15 amino acids. The CDR3 DNA reads TGTGCCATCAGTGAGGGGACTAGAATTTCCTACGAGCAGTACTTC. Encoded protein: CAISEGTRISYEQYF.

The chain couples TRBV12-3 or TRBV12-4 to TRBJ1-2; a possible D gene is TRBD1 (5 bases). Trimming took off 4 bases at V and 4 bases at J, with 10 bases between the two ends. The CDR3 spans 13 residues. The DNA of the CDR3 is TGTGCCAGCAGTTCCGGACAACGCTATGGCTACACCTTC. Translation gives CASSSGQRYGYTF.

The chain is built from TRBV20-1 and TRBJ2-7, with D possibly being TRBD2 (5 bases). Germline CDR1 reads DFQATT; CDR2 reads SNEGSKA (reference sequence). V dropped 0 bases and J dropped 3 bases, with 9 bases sitting between them. This CDR3 is built from 13 residues. The chain's CDR3 is CSARDRRDYEQYF. CDR3 nucleotides: TGCAGTGCTAGAGATCGACGGGACTACGAGCAGTACTTC.

This clonotype has only a few counts. The chain joins TRBV27 to TRBJ1-2, with a possible D match to TRBD1 (5 bases). V dropped 6 bases and J dropped 5 bases, with 16 bases sitting between them. The CDR3 has 14 residues. Germline V CDR1 and CDR2: MNHEY, SMNVEV (reference sequence). Here the CDR3 DNA reads TGTGCCAGCAGATCACACAGGAGCAATTATGGCTACACCTTC. This codes for CASRSHRSNYGYTF.

The rearrangement joins TRBV5-1 to TRBJ2-1, with 12 bases lining up with TRBD2. This CDR3 has 15 amino acids. Germline assignment: CDR1 SGHRS and CDR2 YFSETQ. The V and J ends lost 4 bases and 8 bases, in that order; junction bases with no gene match: 7. The CDR3 bases are TGCGCCAGCAGCCCGCCTAGCGGGGGGGCCGATGAGCAGTTCTTC. It is translated as CASSPPSGGADEQFF. Using reference TRBV5-1 and TRBJ2-1 for the parts outside the CDR3, the full variable domain is KAGVTQTPRYLIKTRGQQVTLSCSPISGHRSVSWYQQTPGQGLQFLFEYFSETQRNKGNFPGRFSGRQFSNSRSEMNVSTLELGDSALYLCASSPPSGGADEQFFGPGTRLTVL.

The chain employs TRBV20-1 and TRBJ2-1; 12 positions agree with TRBD2. The V segment lost 3 bases and the J segment 3 bases; nucleotides outside the gene matches: 6. This CDR3 has 16 amino acids. CDR1 is DFQATT and CDR2 is SNEGSKA in the germline V gene (reference sequence). In DNA form, the CDR3 reads TGCAGTGCTAGGAACAGACTAGCGGGGGACTACAATGAGCAGTTCTTC. Translation gives CSARNRLAGDYNEQFF.

Details on this clonotype: One end of the junction is discordant with germline, which a read error may explain. This chain uses TRBV6-5 with TRBJ2-1; D uncertain. Germline lookup yields CDR1 MNHEY and CDR2 SVGAGI. This CDR3 region has 11 residues. CDR3 amino acids: CASSYFNEQFF. Here the CDR3 DNA reads TGTGCCAGCAGCTACTTCAATGAGCAGTTCTTC.

V and J are TRBV7-2 and TRBJ2-5; 8 nucleotides line up with TRBD2. The CDR3 extends over 16 amino acids. Germline V gene lookup returns CDR1 SGHTA and CDR2 FQGNSA. J lost 1 base, V lost 3 bases, and 7 bases had no gene match. CDR3 bases: TGTGCCAGCAGCTTCCGGGGGGGCGAGGTCCAAGAGACCCAGTACTTC. This sequence encodes CASSFRGGEVQETQYF.

The V call is TRBV12-3 or TRBV12-4, the J call TRBJ2-2; D is undetermined. V lost 7 bases, J lost 4 bases, and 16 bases lay in between. The CDR3 contains 15 residues. The CDR3 region has the DNA TGTGCCAGCACCCCATTGAGGCAGTTCACCGGGGAGCTGTTTTTT. It encodes CASTPLRQFTGELFF.

V is TRBV28 and J is TRBJ2-5; D call uncertain. The germline V gene encodes CDR1 MDHEN and CDR2 SYDVKM. The CDR3 covers 14 residues. V dropped 6 bases and J dropped 2 bases, with 13 bases sitting between them. CDR3 bases: TGTGCCAGCAGCCCACCCCAGAGGCAAGAGACCCAGTACTTC. Translation gives CASSPPQRQETQYF.

The chain uses TRBV30 and TRBJ2-7; 10 bases are a match to TRBD1. Germline values: CDR1 GTSNPN, CDR2 SVGIG (reference sequence). Germline trimming cut 3 bases from V and 2 bases from J; bases unmatched to any gene: 4. There are 14 residues in the CDR3. Written as DNA, the CDR3 is TGTGCCTGGAGGAGGGACAGGGGTCCCTACGAGCAGTACTTC. This codes for CAWRRDRGPYEQYF.

The V call is TRBV9, the J call TRBJ2-7, with D tentatively TRBD2 (7 bases). Germline CDR1 and CDR2: SGDLS and YYNGEE. The CDR3 totals 16 residues. V was cut by 1 base and J by 0 bases, with 14 bases left in between. In nucleotides, the CDR3 is TGTGCCAGCAGCGTAAGTCTGGGAGGGGGCTCCTACGAGCAGTACTTC. Amino acids: CASSVSLGGGSYEQYF.

In this sample, this clonotype turned up many times. The V and J genes are TRBV6-5 and TRBJ1-2; D unclear. Deletions cut 2 bases from V and 4 bases from J, with 11 bases between. Germline V lookup: CDR1 MNHEY, CDR2 SVGAGI. CDR3 length equals 14 residues. This CDR3 is CASSYRSEGYGYTF. DNA for the CDR3: TGTGCCAGCAGTTACCGTTCCGAAGGCTATGGCTACACCTTC.

The chain is built from TRBV3-1 and TRBJ2-7, with D perhaps matching TRBD1 (6 bases). V was cut by 8 bases and J by 6 bases, with 20 bases left in between. Germline-derived CDR1 and CDR2 are LGHDT and YNNKEL (reference sequence). CDR3 length: 14 amino acids. CDR3 in amino acids: CASSQGLFIGEQYF. CDR3 in DNA: TGTGCCAGCTCCCAGGGGCTGTTCATCGGCGAGCAGTACTTC.

The chain links TRBV25-1 to TRBJ2-3; perhaps D is TRBD1 or TRBD2 (6 bases each). Trimming stripped 2 bases from V and 1 base from J, with 10 bases between. The CDR3 is made up of 15 amino acids. In germline, CDR1 is MGHDK, CDR2 SYGVNS. CDR3 in DNA: TGTGCCAGCAGTGAAGCTGGGGGGCGCACAGATACGCAGTATTTT. Its translation is CASSEAGGRTDTQYF.

The chain joins TRBV6-5 to TRBJ1-1; a possible D gene is TRBD1 (5 bases). CDR3 size: 12 residues. V lost 4 bases and J lost 5, with 8 bases in between. Germline V gene lookup returns CDR1 MNHEY and CDR2 SVGAGI. The CDR3 protein is CASSSRVTEAFF. The CDR3 region has the DNA TGTGCCAGCAGTTCCAGGGTGACTGAAGCTTTCTTT.

This clonotype was counted only a few times. The chain uses TRBV7-9 and TRBJ1-5; 9 bases line up with TRBD1. This CDR3 is built from 16 residues. Trimming removed 5 bases from V and 6 bases from J; junction bases left unmatched: 11. Germline assignment: CDR1 SEHNR and CDR2 FQNEAQ (reference sequence). The CDR3 protein is CASSPGKLQGAQPQHF. In DNA, the CDR3 is TGTGCCAGCAGCCCAGGAAAATTACAGGGGGCTCAGCCCCAGCATTTT.

The chain recombines TRBV12-3 or TRBV12-4 with TRBJ2-3; D is unresolved. The CDR3 has 14 residues. Trimming took off 3 bases at V and 2 bases at J, with 9 bases between the two ends. CDR3 region: CASSFSLITDTQYF. In nucleotides, the CDR3 is TGTGCCAGCAGTTTCTCCTTAATCACAGATACGCAGTATTTT.

V and J are TRBV4-1 and TRBJ2-7; D may be TRBD1 (5 bases). CDR3 length equals 11 residues. Trimming cost V 3 bases and J 6 bases, with 6 bases left between them. The germline CDR1 and CDR2 sequences are MGHRA and YSYEKL. As DNA, the CDR3 is TGCGCCAGCAGCCATACAGGCGAGCAGTACTTC. Translation: CASSHTGEQYF.

V and J are TRBV11-2 and TRBJ1-1; TRBD1 matches at 7 bases. The CDR3 is made up of 15 amino acids. Germline V gives CDR1 SGHAT, CDR2 FQNNGV. Trimming took 5 bases from V and 3 from J; bases not matched to a gene: 9. CDR3 region: CASSGTGRGHTEAFF. The CDR3 DNA reads TGTGCCAGCAGCGGGACGGGAAGGGGGCACACTGAAGCTTTCTTT. Supplemented by reference TRBV11-2 and TRBJ1-1, the full variable domain reads EAGVAQSPRYKIIEKRQSVAFWCNPISGHATLYWYQQILGQGPKLLIQFQNNGVVDDSQLPKDRFSAERLKGVDSTLKIQPAKLEDSAVYLCASSGTGRGHTEAFFGQGTRLTVV.

The V and J genes are TRBV7-9 and TRBJ2-3; no firm D call. CDR1 SEHNR and CDR2 FQNEAQ come from the germline V gene (reference sequence). V lost 5 bases to trimming and J lost 6 bases, with 15 bases between them. The length of the CDR3 is 14 residues. CDR3 nucleotide sequence: TGTGCCAGCAGCCACGGACCGCCCGAGGATACGCAGTATTTT. Translating it yields CASSHGPPEDTQYF. Full variable domain (missing parts from reference TRBV7-9 and TRBJ2-3): DTGVSQNPRHKITKRGQNVTFRCDPISEHNRLYWYRQTLGQGPEFLTYFQNEAQLEKSRLLSDRFSAERPKGSFSTLEIQRTEQGDSAMYLCASSHGPPEDTQYFGPGTRLTVL.

The chain carries TRBV20-1 and TRBJ2-1; weak D call: TRBD2 (5 bases). Germline V gene lookup returns CDR1 DFQATT and CDR2 SNEGSKA (reference sequence). The length of the CDR3 is 14 residues. V was trimmed by 1 base and J by 2 bases, leaving 9 bases between them. Here the CDR3 reads CSARVIGAYNEQFF. The CDR3 region has the DNA TGCAGTGCTAGAGTAATCGGGGCCTACAATGAGCAGTTCTTC.

V usage is TRBV20-1 and J usage is TRBJ2-5; 8 bases match TRBD2. This CDR3 has 14 residues. Per the germline V gene, CDR1 is DFQATT and CDR2 is SNEGSKA (reference sequence). J was trimmed by 1 base and V by 0 bases; bases with no gene match: 1. CDR3 nucleotides: TGCAGTGCTAGAGATAGCGGGGCCCAAGAGACCCAGTACTTC. This codes for CSARDSGAQETQYF.

V and J are TRBV29-1 and TRBJ2-7, with unresolved D. The CDR3 is 12 residues long. The V gene's germline CDR1 is SQVTM and CDR2 ANQGSEA. V lost 3 bases, J lost 5 bases, and 11 bases lay in between. This CDR3 is CSVDLGNDEQYF. The CDR3 DNA follows: TGCAGCGTTGACTTAGGGAACGACGAGCAGTACTTC.

The chain joins TRBV9 to TRBJ2-7; 8 bases line up with TRBD1. The junction had 7 bases not matched to a gene; V was cut back by 3 bases and J by 5 bases. The CDR3 runs to 14 residues. Germline V gene sequence: CDR1 SGDLS, CDR2 YYNGEE. The CDR3 here is CASSGTGTQNEQYF. In DNA form, the CDR3 reads TGTGCCAGCAGCGGGACAGGGACCCAGAACGAGCAGTACTTC.